In this sample, the clone carrying this TCR beta chain turned up many times. What it binds is unknown. This specimen belongs to a study of glioma-infiltrating T cells. Overall study results and limits: Above-expected tissue-blood divergence occurred in all gliomas, most in low-grade ones. Only very few CDR3 sequences appeared in both tissue and blood.

The CDR3 is 16 residues long. The germline CDR1 and CDR2 sequences are MNHNS and SASEGT. V gave up 4 bases and J gave up 1 base, with 16 bases separating them. The iRepertoire nested amplicon-rescue multiplex PCR amplified TCR alpha and beta CDR3s from RNA. Tissue mRNA or PBMC total RNA, roughly 100-400 ng, went into one-step reverse transcription and amplification. Each CDR3 protein is one row after TCRdb ran MiXCR on the multiplex PCR reads. The sample comprises some 160,000 distinct CDR3 sequences, approximately 40% of which are singletons, and roughly 5.2% rests with the top ten. Sequencing input: glioma tissue, nonneoplastic brain tissue, or PBMCs (not recorded which). The chain recombines TRBV6-1 with TRBJ2-5; D perhaps matches TRBD2 (6 bases). This TCR was recovered from a human donor with low-grade glioma or glioblastoma, undergoing nonglioma brain surgery, or in good health (not recorded which). CDR3 sequence: CASSARDSGFQETQYF. DNA for the CDR3: TGTGCCAGCAGTGCCAGGGACTCGGGGTTCCAAGAGACCCAGTACTTC.